These 32 T cell receptor beta chains were all obtained from the same sample, sequenced in a study of T cell responses to AZD1222 COVID-19 vaccine. Profiled with immunoSEQ multiplex PCR; TCRdb holds only in-frame clones, not every one. This table has around 260,000 clones, approximately 93% appearing once. The sequenced sample was peripheral blood, obtained on day 0 of AZD1222 vaccination. These receptors came from an adult in good health.

This chain links TRBV3-1 (or the pseudogene TRBV3-2) with TRBJ1-1; 11 nucleotides match TRBD1. With 5 bases clipped from V and 12 bases from J, the junction kept 8 bases outside the gene matches. This CDR3 comprises 13 residues. The V gene's germline CDR1 is LGHDT and CDR2 YNNKEL (reference sequence). CDR3 sequence reads: CASSFRDRGNTFF. CDR3 DNA: TGTGCCAGCAGCTTTAGGGACAGGGGGAACACTTTCTTT.

The chain has TRBV28 and TRBJ1-2, with 8 bases identical to TRBD1. The CDR3 covers 13 residues. With 2 bases clipped from V and 7 bases from J, the junction kept 3 bases outside the gene matches. Looked up from germline, CDR1 is MDHEN and CDR2 is SYDVKM. In DNA, the CDR3 is TGTGCCAGCAGTTTACCTACAGGGGGTGGCTACACCTTC. The encoded protein is CASSLPTGGGYTF.

The chain has TRBV20-1 and TRBJ1-2; a weak D match, TRBD1 (5 bases). Per the germline V gene, CDR1 is DFQATT and CDR2 is SNEGSKA (reference sequence). V was shortened by 6 bases and J by 1 base, with 6 bases between the two germline ends. The CDR3 consists of 11 residues. Here the CDR3 DNA reads TGCAGTGCCGACAGTAACTATGGCTACACCTTC. Encoded protein: CSADSNYGYTF.

The chain combines TRBV3-1 (or the pseudogene TRBV3-2) with TRBJ2-7, with D uncertain. This CDR3 spans 12 amino acids. From germline, CDR1 is LGHDT and CDR2 YNNKEL (reference sequence). Trimming removed 4 bases at V and 5 bases at J, with 9 bases between. The CDR3 protein is CASSLLADEQYF. CDR3 sequence (DNA): TGTGCCAGCAGCCTTTTAGCAGACGAGCAGTACTTC.

The chain couples TRBV29-1 to TRBJ2-3; D unclear. The ends were cut back, 7 bases at V and 0 bases at J, with 5 bases in the middle. Germline CDR1 reads SQVTM; CDR2 reads ANQGSEA. The CDR3 extends over 11 amino acids. The CDR3 DNA sequence: TGCAGCGCGGCTAGCACAGATACGCAGTATTTT. Translation gives CSAASTDTQYF.

The chain couples TRBV6-5 to TRBJ2-1; TRBD2 matches 8 bases. In germline, CDR1 is MNHEY, CDR2 SVGAGI. V dropped 8 bases and J dropped 7; count of bases not matched to a gene: 7. The CDR3 is 13 amino acids. The CDR3 DNA follows: TGTGCCAGCGCTCCAGCGGGGGTTAATGAGCAGTTCTTC. The encoded protein is CASAPAGVNEQFF.

CDR3 sequence (DNA): TGTGCCAGCAGCACTACTAGAGGAGGGATCAATGAGCAGTTCTTC. Residues: CASSTTRGGINEQFF. The gene calls are TRBV5-4 and TRBJ2-1; tentative D call: TRBD2 (6 bases). V was pared by 4 bases and J by 6 bases, with 17 bases between. Germline CDR1 reads SGHNT; CDR2 reads YYREEE (reference sequence). There are 15 residues in the CDR3.

This chain connects TRBV28 to TRBJ1-1, with 8 nucleotides matching TRBD1. Per the germline V gene, CDR1 is MDHEN and CDR2 is SYDVKM. Losses at the gene ends were 2 bases for V and 5 bases for J; bases not matched to a gene: 4. This CDR3 region has 14 residues. CDR3 coding DNA: TGTGCCAGCAGTTTACGGACAGGGAGGACTGAAGCTTTCTTT. It specifies CASSLRTGRTEAFF.

The CDR3 bases are TGTGCCATCAGTGAGTCGTCTGAACTCCACTTT. It is translated as CAISESSELHF. The chain uses TRBV10-3 and TRBJ1-6; D gene unclear. The CDR3 loop spans 11 amino acids. V lost 0 bases, J lost 16 bases, and 7 bases lay in between. Germline CDR1 is ENHRY and CDR2 is SYGVKD.

The V gene is TRBV6-5, the J gene TRBJ1-6; no reliable D call. Trimming left V 2 bases short and J 5 bases short, with 1 base between. Germline assignment: CDR1 MNHEY and CDR2 SVGAGI. The CDR3 spans 12 residues. CDR3 coding DNA: TGTGCCAGCAGTTACGATAATTCACCCCTCCACTTT. This codes for CASSYDNSPLHF.

The chain has TRBV2 and TRBJ1-5; 9 bases match TRBD1. Germline loops: CDR1 SNHLY, CDR2 FYNNEI. Trimming removed 6 bases from V and 4 bases from J; junction bases left unmatched: 7. The CDR3 is 15 amino acids. The CDR3 region is CASSGMTGGNQPQHF. CDR3 nucleotides: TGTGCCAGCAGCGGTATGACAGGGGGAAATCAGCCCCAGCATTTT.

The CDR3, as DNA: TGCGCCAGCACCCTCGGGGGACAATTTGTCTACGAGCAGTACTTC. This sequence encodes CASTLGGQFVYEQYF. The chain combines TRBV5-1 with TRBJ2-7; D may correspond to TRBD1 or TRBD2 (6 bases each). Germline CDR1 SGHRS, CDR2 YFSETQ. CDR3 length equals 15 residues. Trimming pared 6 bases from V and 3 bases from J, leaving 19 bases between.

V gene TRBV21-1 combines with J gene TRBJ1-5. TRBV21-1 is a recognized pseudogene. The CDR3 is 19 residues long. The CDR3 region is CASSKVGGTGVVFNQPQHF. CDR3 nucleotides: TGTGCCAGCAGCAAAGTAGGAGGGACGGGGGTCGTCTTCAATCAGCCCCAGCATTTT.

V gene TRBV3-1 (or the pseudogene TRBV3-2) combines with J gene TRBJ2-5; 8 bases are shared with TRBD1. The CDR3 is made up of 14 amino acids. The germline CDR1 and CDR2 sequences are LGHDT and YNNKEL (reference sequence). V was pared by 3 bases and J by 5 bases, with 5 bases of the junction left unmatched. In DNA, the CDR3 is TGTGCCAGCAGCCACAACAGGGGGAAGGAGACCCAGTACTTC. Its protein product is CASSHNRGKETQYF.

The table lists this clone with a count of one. The chain recombines TRBV7-6 with TRBJ2-3, with 9 bases aligning to TRBD1. Trimming cost V 5 bases and J 3 bases; bases outside gene matches: 12. CDR1 and CDR2 (germline): SGHVS, FNYEAQ. The CDR3 loop spans 17 amino acids. The CDR3 loop reads CASSPGAHRGRTDTQYF. As DNA, the CDR3 is TGTGCCAGCAGCCCGGGGGCCCACAGGGGGCGGACAGATACGCAGTATTTT.

J is TRBJ2-1 and V is TRBV11-3; TRBD1 agrees at 10 bases. Germline V gene data show CDR1 as SGHNT and CDR2 as YENEEA. J lost 7 bases, V lost 4 bases, and 7 bases had no gene match. CDR3 length equals 15 residues. The CDR3 DNA follows: TGTGCCAGCAGCTCCCCCGGGACAGGGGTTAATGAGCAGTTCTTC. Translating it yields CASSSPGTGVNEQFF.

The genes are TRBV4-1 and TRBJ2-1, with D unresolved. This CDR3 comprises 15 residues. Germline V gives CDR1 MGHRA, CDR2 YSYEKL. Trimming stripped 2 bases from V and 7 bases from J, with 15 bases between. CDR3 in amino acids: CASSQYSWSSNEQFF. CDR3 nucleotide sequence: TGCGCCAGCAGCCAATACAGTTGGTCAAGTAATGAGCAGTTCTTC.

The chain carries TRBV6-2 or TRBV6-3 and TRBJ2-1; tentative D call: TRBD1 (6 bases). There are 14 residues in the CDR3. V was clipped by 6 bases and J by 7 bases, with 16 bases between them. CDR1 is MNHEY, CDR2 SVGEGT, per germline. The CDR3 region is CASSSRGLGNEQFF. CDR3 in DNA: TGTGCCAGCAGCTCCAGGGGATTGGGTAATGAGCAGTTCTTC.

CDR3 residues: CASSARPTGGSYEQYF. The CDR3, as DNA: TGTGCCAGCAGCGCCCGCCCCACAGGGGGCTCCTACGAGCAGTACTTC. The J gene is TRBJ2-7, the V gene TRBV5-4; TRBD1 agrees at 8 bases. Trimming took 4 bases from V and 0 from J; bases not matched to a gene: 9. CDR1 is SGHNT, CDR2 YYREEE, per germline (reference sequence). The CDR3 is 16 residues long.

The chain employs TRBV12-2 and TRBJ1-1; the table assigns TRBD1, which was not confirmed against the DNA. TRBV12-2 counts as a pseudogene. The CDR3 extends over 17 amino acids. The DNA of the CDR3 is TGTGCAAGTCGCTTAGTCACAGGGGGCCAAGAGGGCCCTGAAGCTTTCTTT. It specifies CASRLVTGGQEGPEAFF.

The chain is built from TRBV11-2 and TRBJ1-1; possibly TRBD1 for D (5 bases). Trimming cost V 3 bases and J 9 bases, with 20 bases left between them. This CDR3 contains 15 residues. Germline V gene data show CDR1 as SGHAT and CDR2 as FQNNGV. CDR3 protein: CASSFFGHPPGKAFF. Written as DNA, the CDR3 is TGTGCCAGCAGCTTCTTTGGACATCCCCCAGGGAAAGCTTTCTTT.

This clone was observed a single time. This chain links TRBV28 with TRBJ1-1; 7 bases are a match to TRBD1. Germline CDR1 is MDHEN and CDR2 is SYDVKM. This CDR3 region has 15 residues. Trimming took 6 bases from V and 4 from J; bases not matched to a gene: 11. The CDR3 is CASSIRGQESTEAFF. The CDR3 DNA reads TGTGCCAGCAGCATAAGAGGACAGGAGTCCACTGAAGCTTTCTTT.

V usage is TRBV3-1 (or the pseudogene TRBV3-2) and J usage is TRBJ1-3; D ambiguous. Germline lookup yields CDR1 LGHDT and CDR2 YNNKEL (reference sequence). With 0 bases removed from V and 0 bases from J, the gap between germline ends came to 6 bases. The CDR3 covers 15 residues. The CDR3 region is CASSQEGFSGNTIYF. As DNA, the CDR3 is TGTGCCAGCAGCCAAGAGGGATTCTCTGGAAACACCATATATTTT.

The CDR3 reads CASSPQGTDEQFF. The CDR3 region has the DNA TGTGCCAGCAGTCCGCAGGGAACTGATGAGCAGTTCTTC. This chain uses TRBV12-3 or TRBV12-4 with TRBJ2-1, with D perhaps TRBD1 (5 bases). There are 13 residues in the CDR3. Trimming pared 5 bases from V and 8 bases from J, leaving 13 bases between.

The V gene is TRBV9, the J gene TRBJ2-3, with 8 bases identical to TRBD2. CDR3 length equals 17 residues. V shed 4 bases, J shed 3 bases, and the junction held 13 bases outside the gene matches. The germline CDR1 and CDR2 sequences are SGDLS and YYNGEE. CDR3 in DNA: TGTGCCAGCAGCCAAGGGTGGGGCGGGGGGATTACAGATACGCAGTATTTT. Its protein is CASSQGWGGGITDTQYF.

DNA of the CDR3: TGTGCCAGCAGCTGGGACAGGGCCCAAGAGGGAGATACGCAGTATTTT. Residues: CASSWDRAQEGDTQYF. This chain joins TRBV5-5 and TRBJ2-3, with 9 nucleotides matching TRBD1. Trimming removed 3 bases from V and 5 bases from J; junction bases left unmatched: 10. Germline CDR1 SGHKS, CDR2 YYEKEE (reference sequence). The CDR3 has 16 residues. Filled out from reference TRBV5-5 and TRBJ2-3, the complete variable domain reads DAGVTQSPTHLIKTRGQQVTLRCSPISGHKSVSWYQQVLGQGPQFIFQYYEKEERGRGNFPDRFSARQFPNYSSELNVNALLLGDSALYLCASSWDRAQEGDTQYFGPGTRLTVL.

The V gene is TRBV4-2, the J gene TRBJ2-1, with TRBD2 matching over 12 bases. J was trimmed by 9 bases and V by 1 base; bases with no gene match: 7. The CDR3 is made up of 16 amino acids. Germline CDR1 LGHNA, CDR2 YNFKEQ. The CDR3 bases are TGTGCCAGCAGCCAAGCAACGGGGACTAGCGGGTTTGAGCAGTTCTTC. This translates into CASSQATGTSGFEQFF.

This clone was detected only a few times. This sequence joins TRBV6-2 or TRBV6-3 and TRBJ2-1; D is possibly TRBD2 (6 bases). V lost 2 bases and J 0 bases, leaving 8 bases between the germline ends. Germline values: CDR1 MNHEY, CDR2 SVGEGT. This CDR3 has 15 amino acids. CDR3 sequence reads: CASSYEAGSYNEQFF. The CDR3 nucleotides are TGTGCCAGCAGTTACGAAGCGGGCTCCTACAATGAGCAGTTCTTC.

The chain combines TRBV29-1 with TRBJ2-1; TRBD1 agrees at 8 bases. Per the germline V gene, CDR1 is SQVTM and CDR2 is ANQGSEA. The length of the CDR3 is 13 residues. Germline trimming cut 6 bases from V and 5 bases from J; bases unmatched to any gene: 6. CDR3 nucleotide sequence: TGCAGCGTGAGGACAGGGATCCACAATGAGCAGTTCTTC. Amino acid sequence: CSVRTGIHNEQFF.

The gene calls are TRBV2 and TRBJ1-5, with 7 bases matching TRBD1. The CDR3 contains 15 residues. In germline, CDR1 is SNHLY, CDR2 FYNNEI. The V and J ends lost 6 bases and 4 bases, in that order; junction bases with no gene match: 9. The CDR3 region has the DNA TGTGCCAGCAGATCGGACAGGCTAGGGAATCAGCCCCAGCATTTT. Its translation: CASRSDRLGNQPQHF.

In its sample, this clone was seen once. This same CDR3 is encoded by further DNA sequences in the sample. The V and J genes are TRBV5-1 and TRBJ2-1, with TRBD2 matching 9 bases. In germline, CDR1 is SGHRS, CDR2 YFSETQ. The CDR3 consists of 15 residues. The junction had 2 bases not matched to a gene; V was cut back by 0 bases and J by 4 bases. CDR3 protein: CASSLGLAGYNEQFF. The CDR3 DNA is TGCGCCAGCAGCTTGGGTCTAGCGGGATACAATGAGCAGTTCTTC.

This rearrangement joins TRBV18 to TRBJ2-7, with 12 bases lining up with TRBD2. V dropped 4 bases and J dropped 4; count of bases not matched to a gene: 17. From germline, CDR1 is KGHSH and CDR2 LQKENI. The CDR3 runs 19 residues. This CDR3 is CASSQTSGSVPTMLYEQYF. In DNA, the CDR3 is TGTGCCAGCTCACAGACTAGCGGGAGCGTCCCCACGATGCTTTACGAGCAGTACTTC.